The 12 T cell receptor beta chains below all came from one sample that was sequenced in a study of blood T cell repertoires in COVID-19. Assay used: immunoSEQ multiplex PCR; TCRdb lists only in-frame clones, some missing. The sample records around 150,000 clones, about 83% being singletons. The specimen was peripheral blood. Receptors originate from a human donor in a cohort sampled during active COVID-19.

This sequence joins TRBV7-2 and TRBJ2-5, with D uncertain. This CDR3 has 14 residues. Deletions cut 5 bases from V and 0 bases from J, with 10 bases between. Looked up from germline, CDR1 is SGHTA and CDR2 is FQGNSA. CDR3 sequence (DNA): TGTGCCAGCAGCCTCCGAGTGTACCAAGAGACCCAGTACTTC. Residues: CASSLRVYQETQYF. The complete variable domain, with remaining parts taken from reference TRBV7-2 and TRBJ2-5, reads GAGVSQSPSNKVTEKGKDVELRCDPISGHTALYWYRQSLGQGLEFLIYFQGNSAPDKSGLPSDRFSAERTGGSVSTLTIQRTQQEDSAVYLCASSLRVYQETQYFGPGTRLLVL.

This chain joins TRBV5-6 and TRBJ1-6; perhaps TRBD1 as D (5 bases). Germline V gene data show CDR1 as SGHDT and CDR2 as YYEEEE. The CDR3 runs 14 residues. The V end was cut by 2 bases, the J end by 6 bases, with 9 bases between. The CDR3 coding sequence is TGTGCCAGCAGCTTCGGCAGGGTTAATTCACCCCTCCACTTT. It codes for CASSFGRVNSPLHF.

CDR3 bases: TGCGCCAGCAGCTTAGAGACAGGGGAAAAAACCCTCCACTTT. It yields the protein CASSLETGEKTLHF. The chain uses TRBV5-1 and TRBJ1-6, with 8 nucleotides matching TRBD1. V trimming: 2 bases; J trimming: 14 bases; junction bases outside the gene matches: 9. Germline assignment: CDR1 SGHRS and CDR2 YFSETQ. The CDR3 runs 14 residues. The full variable domain, with the rest looked up from reference TRBV5-1 and TRBJ1-6, is KAGVTQTPRYLIKTRGQQVTLSCSPISGHRSVSWYQQTPGQGLQFLFEYFSETQRNKGNFPGRFSGRQFSNSRSEMNVSTLELGDSALYLCASSLETGEKTLHFGNGTRLTVT.

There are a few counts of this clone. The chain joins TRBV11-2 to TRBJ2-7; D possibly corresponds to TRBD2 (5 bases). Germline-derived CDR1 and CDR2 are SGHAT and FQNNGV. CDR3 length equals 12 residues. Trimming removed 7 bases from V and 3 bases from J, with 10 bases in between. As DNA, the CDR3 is TGTGCCAGCAAGGGAGCGAACTACGAGCAGTACTTC. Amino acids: CASKGANYEQYF.

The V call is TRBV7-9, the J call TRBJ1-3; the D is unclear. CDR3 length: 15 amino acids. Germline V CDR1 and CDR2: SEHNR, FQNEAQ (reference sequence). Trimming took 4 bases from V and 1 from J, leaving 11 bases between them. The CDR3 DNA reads TGTGCCAGCAGCTGGGAGCAGTTATCTGGAAACACCATATATTTT. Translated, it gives CASSWEQLSGNTIYF.

CDR3 protein: CASSLAGLETQYF. The DNA for the CDR3 is TGTGCCAGCAGTTTAGCGGGGTTAGAGACCCAGTACTTC. The rearrangement joins TRBV28 to TRBJ2-5, with D possibly matching TRBD2 (6 bases). CDR3 length equals 13 residues. Trimming stripped 2 bases from V and 4 bases from J, with 8 bases between. Germline loops: CDR1 MDHEN, CDR2 SYDVKM.

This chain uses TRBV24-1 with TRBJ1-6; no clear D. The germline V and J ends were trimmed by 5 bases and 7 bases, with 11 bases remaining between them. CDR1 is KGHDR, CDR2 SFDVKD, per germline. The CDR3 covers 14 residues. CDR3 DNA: TGTGCCACCAGTGGGGGAGGAGGAAATTCACCCCTCCACTTT. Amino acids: CATSGGGGNSPLHF.

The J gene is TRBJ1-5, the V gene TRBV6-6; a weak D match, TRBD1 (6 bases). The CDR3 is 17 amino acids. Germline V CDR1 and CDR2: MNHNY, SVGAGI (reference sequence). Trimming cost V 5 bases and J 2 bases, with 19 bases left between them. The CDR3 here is CASSPPSWGLGNQPQHF. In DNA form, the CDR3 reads TGTGCCAGCAGTCCGCCGTCGTGGGGGCTTGGCAATCAGCCCCAGCATTTT.

The CDR3 is CAWGASTNTGELFF. The CDR3 DNA follows: TGTGCCTGGGGTGCGAGCACGAACACCGGGGAGCTGTTTTTT. V and J are TRBV30 and TRBJ2-2; D gene uncertain. V gave up 5 bases and J gave up 0 bases, with 10 bases separating them. The length of the CDR3 is 14 residues. Germline-derived CDR1 and CDR2 are GTSNPN and SVGIG (reference sequence).

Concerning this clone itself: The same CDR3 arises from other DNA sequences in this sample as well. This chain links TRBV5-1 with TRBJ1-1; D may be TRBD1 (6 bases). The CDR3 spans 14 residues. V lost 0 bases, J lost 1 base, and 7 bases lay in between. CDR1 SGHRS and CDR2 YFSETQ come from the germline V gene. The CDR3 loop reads CASSLAQGNTEAFF. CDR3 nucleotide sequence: TGCGCCAGCAGCTTGGCACAGGGGAACACTGAAGCTTTCTTT.

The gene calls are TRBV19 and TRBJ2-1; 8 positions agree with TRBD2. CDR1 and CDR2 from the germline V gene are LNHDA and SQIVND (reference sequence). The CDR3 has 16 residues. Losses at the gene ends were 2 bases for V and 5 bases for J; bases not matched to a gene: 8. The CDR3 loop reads CASSIWRGVMNNEQFF. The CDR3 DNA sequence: TGTGCCAGTAGTATATGGCGGGGGGTTATGAACAATGAGCAGTTCTTC.

CDR3 DNA: TGTGCCAGCAGCTATCGGGACAGCGAAGGGGAGCAGTACTTC. Its protein product is CASSYRDSEGEQYF. The V and J genes are TRBV7-2 and TRBJ2-7, with 7 bases fitting TRBD1. Germline trimming cut 4 bases from V and 7 bases from J; bases unmatched to any gene: 10. This CDR3 region has 14 residues. From germline, CDR1 is SGHTA and CDR2 FQGNSA.